What follows are 15 T cell receptor beta chains derived from one specimen sequenced in a study of T and B cells in COVID-19 patients. TRB was amplified from about 250-500 ng of blood genomic DNA. Multiplex PCR with BIOMED2 TRB-A/B primer pools amplified TRB rearrangements. One entry per CDR3 protein results from TCRdb running MiXCR on the multiplex PCR reads. Among 5,500 to 8,000 distinct CDR3 sequences listed, approximately 24% were seen once. The specimen was blood. Every receptor here comes from a human donor who had recovered from COVID-19.

In its sample, this clonotype is medium-sized. V and J are TRBV6-1 and TRBJ2-7; D remains unclear. The CDR3 runs to 14 residues. Germline lookup yields CDR1 MNHNS and CDR2 SASEGT. With 5 bases removed from V and 0 bases from J, the gap between germline ends came to 11 bases. CDR3: CASSTGTNSYEQYF. Written as DNA, the CDR3 is TGTGCCAGCAGTACTGGAACGAACTCCTACGAGCAGTACTTC.

In this sample, this clonotype turned up many times. The chain recombines TRBV7-9 with TRBJ2-3; perhaps TRBD2 as D (6 bases). Trimming took 0 bases from V and 6 from J, leaving 16 bases between them. Germline CDR1 reads SEHNR; CDR2 reads FQNEAQ (reference sequence). This CDR3 comprises 16 residues. The CDR3 reads CASSLAGASGRDTQYF. CDR3 DNA sequence: TGTGCCAGCAGCTTAGCTGGGGCATCGGGGAGGGATACGCAGTATTTT.

V gene TRBV20-1 combines with J gene TRBJ1-4, with TRBD1 identical over 8 bases. Trimming removed 6 bases from V and 8 bases from J; junction bases left unmatched: 8. The CDR3 has 13 amino acids. The germline V gene has CDR1 DFQATT and CDR2 SNEGSKA (reference sequence). CDR3 sequence (DNA): TGCAGTGCGCGGCAGGGGGCTGTAGAAAAACTGTTTTTT. Translated, it gives CSARQGAVEKLFF.

In this sample, this clonotype turned up many times. The rearrangement links TRBV5-6 to TRBJ1-2; D is undetermined. V was trimmed by 4 bases and J by 4 bases, leaving 17 bases between them. Germline V gene sequence: CDR1 SGHDT, CDR2 YYEEEE. The CDR3 consists of 15 residues. CDR3 sequence: CASSAISLRGYGYTF. The CDR3 DNA reads TGTGCCAGCAGCGCCATCTCACTGCGAGGCTATGGCTACACCTTC.

By sample share, this clonotype is medium-sized. The chain has TRBV19 and TRBJ2-6, with TRBD1 as a possible D gene (7 bases). Trimming stripped 7 bases from V and 0 bases from J, with 16 bases between. The CDR3 covers 17 residues. CDR1 and CDR2 from the germline V gene are LNHDA and SQIVND (reference sequence). CDR3 nucleotide sequence: TGTGCCAGTACCCCAGGGGGGTTTAGCTCTGGGGCCAACGTCCTGACTTTC. Amino acids: CASTPGGFSSGANVLTF.

This clonotype is classed as medium-sized. This chain links TRBV19 with TRBJ1-5; D is ambiguous. V was shortened by 3 bases and J by 1 base, with 7 bases between the two germline ends. Germline V gives CDR1 LNHDA, CDR2 SQIVND (reference sequence). The CDR3 loop spans 14 amino acids. CDR3 nucleotide sequence: TGTGCCAGTAGTATGCAGCTAAGCAATCAGCCCCAGCATTTT. Protein: CASSMQLSNQPQHF.

This clonotype is deemed medium-sized. The chain combines TRBV19 with TRBJ1-2, with 7 nucleotides matching TRBD1. J gave up 6 bases and V 10 bases, and 8 bases lay outside the gene matches. Germline V gene lookup returns CDR1 LNHDA and CDR2 SQIVND (reference sequence). The CDR3 totals 12 residues. Written as DNA, the CDR3 is TGTGCCATTTCGACAGGGTGGGATGGCTACACCTTC. Translating gives CAISTGWDGYTF.

The chain links TRBV4-1 to TRBJ2-7; 9 bases align to TRBD1. CDR1 and CDR2 from the germline V gene are MGHRA and YSYEKL. V dropped 2 bases and J dropped 5; count of bases not matched to a gene: 4. This CDR3 is 14 amino acids long. The CDR3: CASSQIRQGDEQYF. The CDR3 DNA reads TGCGCCAGCAGCCAAATCAGACAGGGGGACGAGCAGTACTTC.

This clonotype was counted at least ten times. The rearrangement links TRBV6-5 to TRBJ1-1, with D possibly being TRBD1 (6 bases). Germline lookup yields CDR1 MNHEY and CDR2 SVGAGI. Trimming cost V 1 base and J 6 bases, with 15 bases left between them. This CDR3 contains 15 residues. The CDR3 sequence is CASSYYSQGYAEAFF. In nucleotides, the CDR3 is TGTGCCAGCAGTTACTATTCCCAGGGGTACGCTGAAGCTTTCTTT.

This chain connects TRBV12-3 or TRBV12-4 to TRBJ1-5, with a weak D call TRBD1 (5 bases). The CDR3 runs 14 residues. The V end was cut by 3 bases, the J end by 9 bases, with 15 bases between. CDR3 coding DNA: TGTGCCAGCAGTTTGGGGGGATTGGCTCGGCCCCAGCATTTT. It encodes CASSLGGLARPQHF.

The chain couples TRBV5-5 to TRBJ2-1; D might be TRBD1 (6 bases). Germline CDR1 is SGHKS and CDR2 is YYEKEE (reference sequence). The length of the CDR3 is 16 residues. The germline V and J ends were trimmed by 4 bases and 3 bases, with 17 bases remaining between them. The CDR3, as DNA: TGTGCCAGCAGCCCTCCCCCAGGGGCGGGCTACAATGAGCAGTTCTTC. The encoded protein is CASSPPPGAGYNEQFF.

This clonotype was found a few times. The chain links TRBV7-9 to TRBJ2-4, with D tentatively TRBD2 (6 bases). V lost 5 bases and J 0 bases, leaving 20 bases between the germline ends. Looked up from germline, CDR1 is SEHNR and CDR2 is FQNEAQ (reference sequence). The CDR3 has 18 residues. The CDR3 protein is CASSPRDRGWLAKNIQYF. CDR3 DNA sequence: TGTGCCAGCAGCCCCCGGGACCGGGGGTGGTTAGCCAAAAACATTCAGTACTTC.

This clonotype is deemed medium-sized. CDR3 sequence: CASSIPGQGRNEQFF. In DNA form, the CDR3 reads TGTGCCAGTAGTATTCCGGGACAGGGGAGGAATGAGCAGTTCTTC. The rearrangement uses TRBV19 and TRBJ2-1, with 10 nucleotides matching TRBD1. The V and J ends lost 3 bases and 7 bases, in that order; junction bases with no gene match: 6. The CDR3 totals 15 residues. The V gene's germline CDR1 is LNHDA and CDR2 SQIVND (reference sequence). Based on the CDR3 plus reference TRBV19 and TRBJ2-1, the full variable domain is DGGITQSPKYLFRKEGQNVTLSCEQNLNHDAMYWYRQDPGQGLRLIYYSQIVNDFQKGDIAEGYSVSREKKESFPLTVTSAQKNPTAFYLCASSIPGQGRNEQFFGPGTRLTVL.

There are many counts of this clonotype. J is TRBJ1-4 and V is TRBV5-6; 8 bases map to TRBD1. Trimming took 4 bases from V and 1 from J; bases not matched to a gene: 12. Germline lookup yields CDR1 SGHDT and CDR2 YYEEEE. The CDR3 covers 18 residues. CDR3 sequence: CASSDQGQGSLTNEKLFF. Here the CDR3 DNA reads TGTGCCAGCAGCGACCAAGGACAGGGTTCTCTAACTAATGAAAAACTGTTTTTT.

The chain combines TRBV6-4 with TRBJ1-2, with 7 positions matching TRBD1. From germline, CDR1 is MRHNA and CDR2 SNTAGT. The CDR3 sequence is 13 residues long. Trimming took 1 base from V and 7 from J; bases not matched to a gene: 3. DNA of the CDR3: TGTGCCAGCAGTGACTTCGGGACAGTTGGCTACACCTTC. It encodes CASSDFGTVGYTF.